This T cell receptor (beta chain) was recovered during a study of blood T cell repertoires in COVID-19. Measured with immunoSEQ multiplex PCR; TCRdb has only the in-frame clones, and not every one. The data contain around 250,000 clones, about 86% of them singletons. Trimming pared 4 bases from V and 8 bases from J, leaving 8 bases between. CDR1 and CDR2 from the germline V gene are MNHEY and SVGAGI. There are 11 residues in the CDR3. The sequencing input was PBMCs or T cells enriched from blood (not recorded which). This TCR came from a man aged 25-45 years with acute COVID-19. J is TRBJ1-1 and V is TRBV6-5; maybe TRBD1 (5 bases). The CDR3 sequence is CASSSKGEAFF. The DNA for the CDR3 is TGTGCCAGCAGTTCGAAGGGGGAAGCTTTCTTT.